This T cell receptor (beta chain) was sequenced for a study of blood T cells in healthy people across ages. Looked up from germline, CDR1 is WSHSY and CDR2 is SAAADI. The CDR3 is made up of 14 amino acids. V was clipped by 3 bases and J by 8 bases, with 11 bases between them. Using a J-beta primer mix together with a sample-barcoded 5' primer, a second PCR was run for roughly 7 to 12 cycles. MiXCR, applied by TCRdb to the 5' RACE reads, yields one record per CDR3 protein. The sample consists of about 760,000 distinct CDR3 sequences, around 25% of them appearing once. These records were also assigned to another study, of T cells of mothers and their children.

The sequencing input was blood. The rearrangement joins TRBV10-2 to TRBJ1-6; D is unresolved. The sequence derives from a boy aged 5 to 17 in good health. The CDR3 DNA is TGCGCCAGCAGTGACCCGGGAGAGGATTCACCCCTCCACTTT. It specifies CASSDPGEDSPLHF.